This T cell receptor beta chain was identified in a study of vaccination effects on CD4 cells after COVID-19. A note on this clone: The antigen remains undetermined.

V gave up 3 bases and J gave up 7 bases, with 10 bases separating them. This CDR3 spans 13 amino acids. Germline lookup yields CDR1 LNHDA and CDR2 SQIVND (reference sequence). TCRdb's copy holds only in-frame clones and misses some; the assay was immunoSEQ multiplex PCR. Among about 30,000 clones, over 55% were seen once, and the ten largest hold 9.9%. Researchers isolated CD4+ T cells once ten to eleven days of culture had elapsed. The sequenced sample was CD4+ T cells from PBMCs cultured without peptide, obtained before COVID-19 vaccination. V and J are TRBV19 and TRBJ1-5, with D tentatively TRBD1 (5 bases). This TCR came from a human donor who received a COVID-19 vaccine. In DNA form, the CDR3 reads TGTGCCAGTAGTATTGCAGGGCGCCAGCCCCAGCATTTT. Encoded protein: CASSIAGRQPQHF.